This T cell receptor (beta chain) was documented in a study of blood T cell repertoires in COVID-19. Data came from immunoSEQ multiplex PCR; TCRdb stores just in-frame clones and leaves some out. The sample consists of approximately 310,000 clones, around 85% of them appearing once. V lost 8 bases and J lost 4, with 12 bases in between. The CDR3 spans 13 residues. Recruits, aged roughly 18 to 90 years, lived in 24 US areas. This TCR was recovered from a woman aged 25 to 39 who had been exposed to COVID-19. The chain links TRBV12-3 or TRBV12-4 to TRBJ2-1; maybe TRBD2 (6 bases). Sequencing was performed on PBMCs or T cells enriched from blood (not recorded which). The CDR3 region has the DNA TGTGCCAGCTTTCGGGACTGGTACAATGAGCAGTTCTTC. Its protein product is CASFRDWYNEQFF.